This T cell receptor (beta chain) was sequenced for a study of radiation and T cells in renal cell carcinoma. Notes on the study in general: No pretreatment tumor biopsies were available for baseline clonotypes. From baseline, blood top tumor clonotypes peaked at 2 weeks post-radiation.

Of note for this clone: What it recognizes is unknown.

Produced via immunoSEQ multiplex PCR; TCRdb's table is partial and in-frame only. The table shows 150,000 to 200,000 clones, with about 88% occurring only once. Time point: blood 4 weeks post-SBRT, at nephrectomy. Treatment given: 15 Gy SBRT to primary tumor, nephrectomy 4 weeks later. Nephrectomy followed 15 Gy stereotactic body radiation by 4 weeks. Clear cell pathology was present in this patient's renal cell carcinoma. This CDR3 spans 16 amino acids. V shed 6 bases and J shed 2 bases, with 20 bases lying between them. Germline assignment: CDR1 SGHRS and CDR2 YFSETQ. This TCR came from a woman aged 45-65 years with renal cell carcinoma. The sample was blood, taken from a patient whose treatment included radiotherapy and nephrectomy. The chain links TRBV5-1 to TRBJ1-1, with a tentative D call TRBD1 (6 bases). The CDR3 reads CASTPGHWRRNTEAFF. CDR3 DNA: TGCGCCAGCACCCCGGGACATTGGCGGCGAAACACTGAAGCTTTCTTT.